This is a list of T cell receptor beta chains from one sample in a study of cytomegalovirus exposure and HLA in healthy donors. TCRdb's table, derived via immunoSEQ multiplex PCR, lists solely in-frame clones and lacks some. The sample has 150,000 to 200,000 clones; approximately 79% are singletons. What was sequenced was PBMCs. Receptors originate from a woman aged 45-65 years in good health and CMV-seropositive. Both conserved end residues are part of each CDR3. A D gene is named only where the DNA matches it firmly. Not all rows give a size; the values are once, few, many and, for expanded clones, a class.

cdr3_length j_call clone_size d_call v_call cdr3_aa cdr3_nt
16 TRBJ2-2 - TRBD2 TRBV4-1 CASSQDAGGGTGELFF TGCGCCAGCAGCCAAGATGCGGGGGGAGGGACCGGGGAGCTGTTTTTT
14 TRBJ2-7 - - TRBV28 CASSLAYTTYEQYF TGTGCCAGCAGTTTAGCCTATACCACCTACGAGCAGTACTTC
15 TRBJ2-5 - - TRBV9 CASSVVEGDGETQYF TGTGCCAGCAGCGTAGTAGAGGGCGATGGGGAGACCCAGTACTTC
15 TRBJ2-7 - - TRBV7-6 CASSLGGGGRGEQYF TGTGCCAGCAGCTTGGGGGGCGGGGGTAGGGGCGAGCAGTACTTC
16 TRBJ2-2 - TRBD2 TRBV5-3 CARSPGRLAGTGELFF TGTGCCAGAAGCCCCGGGCGGCTAGCGGGGACCGGGGAGCTGTTTTTT
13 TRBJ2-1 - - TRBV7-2 CASSSTSSGGEIF TGTGCCAGCAGCTCCACCTCGTCGGGCGGGGAAATCTTC
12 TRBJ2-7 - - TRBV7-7 CASSPGGHEQYF TGTGCTAGCAGCCCCGGGGGTCACGAGCAGTACTTC
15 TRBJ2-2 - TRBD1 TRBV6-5 CASSLQGSNTGELFF TGTGCCAGCAGCCTACAGGGGTCGAACACCGGGGAGCTGTTTTTT
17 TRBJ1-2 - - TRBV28 CASSLTGQFIVNYGYTF TGTGCCAGCAGTTTAACAGGACAATTTATCGTGAACTATGGCTACACCTTC
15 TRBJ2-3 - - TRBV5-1 CASSFKGSLTDTQYF TGCGCCAGCAGCTTCAAGGGGTCCCTCACAGATACGCAGTATTTT
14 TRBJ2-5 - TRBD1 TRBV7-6 CASSLATGVETQYF TGTGCCAGCAGCTTAGCCACAGGGGTGGAGACCCAGTACTTC
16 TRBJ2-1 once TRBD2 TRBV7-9 CASRYSRTSGTGEQFF TGTGCCAGCAGATATAGTCGTACTAGCGGGACAGGTGAGCAGTTCTTC
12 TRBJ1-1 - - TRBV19 CASRDPGAGAFF TGTGCCAGTAGGGACCCAGGGGCTGGAGCTTTCTTT
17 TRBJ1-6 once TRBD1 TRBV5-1 CASSPRGQVYDNSPLHF TGCGCCAGCAGCCCGCGGGGACAGGTCTACGATAATTCACCCCTCCACTTT
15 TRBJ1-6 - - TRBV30 CAWSVAGSYNSPLHF TGTGCCTGGAGTGTCGCAGGCTCCTATAATTCACCCCTCCACTTT
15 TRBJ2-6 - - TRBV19 CASRDRGTGANVLTF TGTGCCAGTAGGGACCGGGGGACTGGGGCCAACGTCCTGACTTTC
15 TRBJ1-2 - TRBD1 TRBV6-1 CASSDPGQGLYGYTF TGTGCCAGCAGCGACCCGGGACAGGGACTCTATGGCTACACCTTC
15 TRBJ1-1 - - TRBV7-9 CASSLIPPDSTEAFF TGTGCCAGCAGCTTAATTCCCCCCGACAGCACTGAAGCTTTCTTT